Presented here are 20 T cell receptor beta chains from one specimen sequenced in a study of T cell responses to AZD1222 COVID-19 vaccine. Sequencing used immunoSEQ multiplex PCR; TCRdb keeps in-frame clones, though not all of them. The data contain more than 150,000 clones, around 90% of them singletons. Here the sequenced sample was peripheral blood, taken 28 days after the second AZD1222 dose. These receptors originate from an adult who received the AZD1222 COVID-19 vaccine.

This clone was found once. The rearrangement uses TRBV19 and TRBJ1-6, with D hard to call. V lost 3 bases and J 7 bases, leaving 7 bases between the germline ends. Germline V CDR1 and CDR2: LNHDA, SQIVND (reference sequence). There are 13 residues in the CDR3. The CDR3 protein is CASSMGINSPLHF. DNA for the CDR3: TGTGCCAGTAGTATGGGGATCAATTCACCCCTCCACTTT.

This clone was counted between two and nine times. DNA for the CDR3: TGTGCCAGCAGTTACGGCGGCGGGGACGAGCAGTACTTC. It specifies CASSYGGGDEQYF. The chain links TRBV6-5 to TRBJ2-7; D possibly corresponds to TRBD2 (6 bases). V lost 2 bases and J 5 bases, leaving 10 bases between the germline ends. CDR1 MNHEY and CDR2 SVGAGI come from the germline V gene. The CDR3 runs to 13 residues.

This chain links TRBV19 with TRBJ2-1, with D possibly being TRBD1 (6 bases). Trimming cost V 5 bases and J 9 bases, with 11 bases left between them. Looked up from germline, CDR1 is LNHDA and CDR2 is SQIVND (reference sequence). The CDR3 totals 12 residues. CDR3 region: CASSWVGGEQFF. The CDR3 DNA is TGTGCCAGTAGTTGGGTAGGGGGTGAGCAGTTCTTC.

This sequence joins TRBV6-2 or TRBV6-3 and TRBJ2-7; 8 positions agree with TRBD2. After removal of 6 bases from V and 3 bases from J, the junction contained 13 bases not matched to a gene. CDR3 length: 16 amino acids. Looked up from germline, CDR1 is MNHEY and CDR2 is SVGEGT. As DNA, the CDR3 is TGTGCCAGCAGCCCCCAGGAGCGGGGGAGAGTCTACGAGCAGTACTTC. Its translation is CASSPQERGRVYEQYF.

The V gene is TRBV14, the J gene TRBJ1-2; unclear D gene. The CDR3 spans 13 residues. Trimming cost V 0 bases and J 7 bases, with 9 bases left between them. Germline V gene sequence: CDR1 SGHDN, CDR2 FVKESK. The CDR3 nucleotides read TGTGCCAGCAGCCAAGATGAGAGGGTTGGCTACACCTTC. Residues: CASSQDERVGYTF.

This sequence joins TRBV3-1 (or the pseudogene TRBV3-2) and TRBJ1-6; 7 bases align to TRBD1. Trimming at V came to 0 bases and at J to 6 bases, leaving 5 bases not matched to a gene. The germline V gene encodes CDR1 LGHDT and CDR2 YNNKEL (reference sequence). The CDR3 is 16 residues long. The CDR3 DNA is TGTGCCAGCAGCCAAGACCCGGGACAGCGTAATTCACCCCTCCACTTT. As protein: CASSQDPGQRNSPLHF.

This chain uses TRBV3-1 (or the pseudogene TRBV3-2) with TRBJ2-2; TRBD2 aligns across 11 bases. The germline gives CDR1 LGHDT, CDR2 YNNKEL (reference sequence). CDR3 length: 17 residues. Germline trimming cut 5 bases from V and 7 bases from J; bases unmatched to any gene: 12. The CDR3 bases are TGTGCCAGCAGCAGGCTAGCGGGGGGACCTAATGGCGGGGAGCTGTTTTTT. It encodes CASSRLAGGPNGGELFF.

This clone was seen a single time. The chain has TRBV10-3 and TRBJ2-3; the match to TRBD1 covers 9 bases. The V segment lost 11 bases and the J segment 4 bases; nucleotides outside the gene matches: 4. The CDR3 length is 12 residues. Germline V gene sequence: CDR1 ENHRY, CDR2 SYGVKD. CDR3 DNA sequence: TGTGCCTCACAGGGGGCCGCAGATACGCAGTATTTT. Residues: CASQGAADTQYF.

The chain has TRBV9 and TRBJ1-2; D not resolved. In germline, CDR1 is SGDLS, CDR2 YYNGEE. The CDR3 extends over 16 amino acids. V lost 2 bases to trimming and J lost 0 bases, with 14 bases between them. Written as DNA, the CDR3 is TGTGCCAGCAGCGTTAGCCACACGGCTTCTAACTATGGCTACACCTTC. Residues: CASSVSHTASNYGYTF.

This clone was seen only a few times. The chain combines TRBV14 with TRBJ2-2, with D unresolved. With 0 bases removed from V and 1 base from J, the gap between germline ends came to 12 bases. Looked up from germline, CDR1 is SGHDN and CDR2 is FVKESK. CDR3 length: 17 residues. The CDR3 loop reads CASSQDFSRRNTGELFF. In nucleotides, the CDR3 is TGTGCCAGCAGCCAAGATTTCAGCCGAAGGAACACCGGGGAGCTGTTTTTT. Full variable domain (outside the CDR3, taken from reference TRBV14 and TRBJ2-2): EAGVTQFPSHSVIEKGQTVTLRCDPISGHDNLYWYRRVMGKEIKFLLHFVKESKQDESGMPNNRFLAERTGGTYSTLKVQPAELEDSGVYFCASSQDFSRRNTGELFFGEGSRLTVL.

This clone occurred a few times. This chain joins TRBV7-8 and TRBJ1-5; unclear D gene. V was trimmed by 1 base and J by 4 bases, leaving 17 bases between them. CDR3 length: 17 residues. CDR1 and CDR2 from the germline V gene are SGHVS and FQNEAQ. CDR3 in DNA: TGTGCCAGCAGCTTAGTGAGGGCACCCTTTCTTAATCAGCCCCAGCATTTT. As protein: CASSLVRAPFLNQPQHF.

The chain uses TRBV4-1 and TRBJ2-7, with no clear D. The length of the CDR3 is 14 residues. V was cut by 1 base and J by 2 bases, with 9 bases left in between. The germline V gene has CDR1 MGHRA and CDR2 YSYEKL. CDR3 DNA sequence: TGCGCCAGCAGCCAAGGACTCCACACCTACGAGCAGTACTTC. This translates into CASSQGLHTYEQYF.

The rearrangement joins TRBV18 to TRBJ1-1, with 8 bases aligning to TRBD1. J lost 3 bases, V lost 6 bases, and 9 bases had no gene match. Germline assignment: CDR1 KGHSH and CDR2 LQKENI. This CDR3 is built from 15 residues. For the CDR3, the DNA is TGTGCCAGCTCCTACGGACAGGGCCGATACACTGAAGCTTTCTTT. Translated: CASSYGQGRYTEAFF.

The chain is built from TRBV2 and TRBJ1-5; D ambiguous. Trimming pared 2 bases from V and 5 bases from J, leaving 10 bases between. CDR3 size: 14 residues. The germline CDR1 and CDR2 sequences are SNHLY and FYNNEI. CDR3 loop: CASSEIRRDQPQHF. The CDR3 DNA reads TGTGCCAGCAGTGAAATTCGACGGGATCAGCCCCAGCATTTT.

The rearrangement uses TRBV18 and TRBJ2-1, with 14 bases that match TRBD2. The CDR3 spans 16 residues. In germline, CDR1 is KGHSH, CDR2 LQKENI. J was trimmed by 8 bases and V by 0 bases; bases with no gene match: 3. The CDR3 sequence: CASSPPGLAGADEQFF. The CDR3 DNA reads TGTGCCAGCTCACCACCGGGACTAGCGGGGGCGGATGAGCAGTTCTTC.

This chain connects TRBV12-5 to TRBJ2-3, with a weak D call TRBD1 (6 bases). The CDR3 is 14 residues long. Trimming took 4 bases from V and 7 from J, leaving 15 bases between them. Per the germline V gene, CDR1 is LGHNT and CDR2 is FRNRAP. The CDR3 loop reads CASGSGTFEYTQYF. The CDR3, as DNA: TGTGCTAGTGGTTCCGGGACATTCGAATATACGCAGTATTTT.

The chain combines TRBV7-9 with TRBJ2-7; a weak D match, TRBD2 (6 bases). The CDR3 spans 14 residues. Deletions cut 8 bases from V and 2 bases from J, with 16 bases between. Looked up from germline, CDR1 is SEHNR and CDR2 is FQNEAQ (reference sequence). This CDR3 is CASSPSGVPYEQYF. The CDR3 DNA sequence: TGTGCCAGCTCCCCCTCGGGGGTCCCCTACGAGCAGTACTTC. The full variable domain, with the rest looked up from reference TRBV7-9 and TRBJ2-7, is DTGVSQNPRHKITKRGQNVTFRCDPISEHNRLYWYRQTLGQGPEFLTYFQNEAQLEKSRLLSDRFSAERPKGSFSTLEIQRTEQGDSAMYLCASSPSGVPYEQYFGPGTRLTVT.

The rearrangement joins TRBV11-3 to TRBJ2-1; 11 bases line up with TRBD2. With V trimmed by 4 bases and J by 4 bases, 6 bases remained unmatched. Germline V gene data show CDR1 as SGHNT and CDR2 as YENEEA. This CDR3 comprises 16 residues. The DNA for the CDR3 is TGTGCCAGCAGCTCAGCCGGGACTAGCGGTTACAATGAGCAGTTCTTC. It codes for CASSSAGTSGYNEQFF. Full variable domain (remainder filled in from reference TRBV11-3 and TRBJ2-1): EAGVVQSPRYKIIEKKQPVAFWCNPISGHNTLYWYLQNLGQGPELLIRYENEEAVDDSQLPKDRFSAERLKGVDSTLKIQPAELGDSAVYLCASSSAGTSGYNEQFFGPGTRLTVL.

V and J are TRBV9 and TRBJ2-2, with 9 bases that match TRBD2. The CDR3 has 17 amino acids. Trimming at V came to 4 bases and at J to 1 base, leaving 8 bases not matched to a gene. Looked up from germline, CDR1 is SGDLS and CDR2 is YYNGEE. The CDR3 here is CASSIRRTSVNTGELFF. The CDR3 DNA reads TGTGCCAGCAGCATCCGCAGGACTAGCGTGAACACCGGGGAGCTGTTTTTT.

V is TRBV6-5 and J is TRBJ1-2, with D possibly being TRBD1 (5 bases). Trimming removed 6 bases from V and 4 bases from J, with 15 bases in between. The CDR3 spans 14 residues. Germline CDR1 and CDR2: MNHEY and SVGAGI. CDR3 protein: CASSSSGGSYGYTF. The CDR3 coding sequence is TGTGCCAGCAGCTCCTCGGGGGGAAGCTATGGCTACACCTTC.